This entry lists 29 T cell receptor beta chains sequenced from one sample in a study of control samples from healthy donors and cancer patients (dated by TCRdb to 2020 to 2021). Library preparation was by the immunoSEQ multiplex PCR assay. Held by TCRdb, this immuneACCESS table contains in-frame sequences only and omits some clones. Under half of the omission traces to an unresolved V gene where checked; the cause of the rest is unknown. Recorded for this sample are more than 150,000 clones; 93% of them occurred a single time. Of the sample, approximately 2.5% is held by the ten largest clones. The material sequenced was blood. These receptors all stem from a man between 45 and 60 years old in good health.

V usage is TRBV2 and J usage is TRBJ1-4; D is ambiguous. CDR3 length equals 14 residues. V lost 2 bases, J lost 5 bases, and 9 bases lay in between. Germline assignment: CDR1 SNHLY and CDR2 FYNNEI. CDR3 nucleotides: TGTGCCAGCAGTGAACGGTCGAGGAATGAAAAACTGTTTTTT. This codes for CASSERSRNEKLFF. The entire variable domain, with the rest obtained from reference TRBV2 and TRBJ1-4, is as follows: EPEVTQTPSHQVTQMGQEVILRCVPISNHLYFYWYRQILGQKVEFLVSFYNNEISEKSEIFDDQFSVERPDGSNFTLKIRSTKLEDSAMYFCASSERSRNEKLFFGSGTQLSVL.

The chain uses TRBV5-6 and TRBJ2-7, with 10 bases lining up with TRBD2. Germline V gene data show CDR1 as SGHDT and CDR2 as YYEEEE. After removal of 4 bases from V and 5 bases from J, the junction contained 15 bases not matched to a gene. This CDR3 has 17 residues. CDR3 region: CASSLRASGSARNEQYF. As DNA, the CDR3 is TGTGCCAGCAGCCTACGGGCTAGCGGGAGCGCAAGGAACGAGCAGTACTTC.

This clone was detected only once. The gene calls are TRBV24-1 and TRBJ1-1; TRBD1 agrees at 7 bases. Germline CDR1 is KGHDR and CDR2 is SFDVKD. The trim removed 3 bases at V and 1 base at J, leaving 10 bases unmatched. There are 17 residues in the CDR3. CDR3 bases: TGTGCCACCAGTGATCAGACAGGGAATTCTAGGAACACTGAAGCTTTCTTT. Residues: CATSDQTGNSRNTEAFF.

The rearrangement joins TRBV24-1 to TRBJ2-7; D remains ambiguous. The CDR3 has 12 amino acids. V lost 3 bases to trimming and J lost 3 bases, with 5 bases between them. CDR1 and CDR2 (germline): KGHDR, SFDVKD. The CDR3 is CATSDDNYEQYF. CDR3 bases: TGTGCCACCAGTGATGACAACTACGAGCAGTACTTC.

V is TRBV12-3 or TRBV12-4 and J is TRBJ2-7, with no clear D. Trimming removed 6 bases from V and 2 bases from J, with 11 bases in between. CDR3 length: 13 residues. The CDR3 loop reads CASSLAKAYEQYF. The CDR3 coding sequence is TGTGCCAGCAGCCTCGCGAAGGCCTACGAGCAGTACTTC.

This chain uses TRBV28 with TRBJ1-6; D ambiguous. Germline V gene lookup returns CDR1 MDHEN and CDR2 SYDVKM. The CDR3 extends over 14 amino acids. The V end lost 3 bases, the J end lost 6 bases, and 9 bases lay between the germline ends. The CDR3 here is CASSFRGFNSPLHF. In nucleotides, the CDR3 is TGTGCCAGCAGTTTTCGGGGATTTAATTCACCCCTCCACTTT.

This chain connects TRBV11-3 to TRBJ2-2; D possibly matches TRBD1 or TRBD2 (5 bases each). Trimming pared 4 bases from V and 7 bases from J, leaving 16 bases between. Germline V gene data show CDR1 as SGHNT and CDR2 as YENEEA. The CDR3 contains 15 residues. The CDR3 DNA reads TGTGCCAGCAGCTCGGGGACGACTATTAACGGGGAGCTGTTTTTT. Residues: CASSSGTTINGELFF.

This clone was detected only once. This chain links TRBV28 with TRBJ2-2; D perhaps matches TRBD2 (6 bases). The V gene lost 6 bases and the J gene lost 4 bases, with 18 bases spanning the gap. Germline-derived CDR1 and CDR2 are MDHEN and SYDVKM. This CDR3 is 16 amino acids long. CDR3 nucleotides: TGTGCCAGCAGCCCAGTGCGGGGAGCGTTCACCGGGGAGCTGTTTTTT. Translating it yields CASSPVRGAFTGELFF.

The chain links TRBV2 to TRBJ2-5; D gene uncertain. Trimming stripped 1 base from V and 6 bases from J, with 0 bases between. This CDR3 is 10 amino acids long. In germline, CDR1 is SNHLY, CDR2 FYNNEI. CDR3 nucleotide sequence: TGTGCCAGCAGTGAAGAGACCCAGTACTTC. Protein sequence: CASSEETQYF.

The chain employs TRBV19 and TRBJ2-1; 7 bases map to TRBD2. Germline-derived CDR1 and CDR2 are LNHDA and SQIVND (reference sequence). J was trimmed by 7 bases and V by 7 bases; bases with no gene match: 7. This CDR3 region has 13 residues. In nucleotides, the CDR3 is TGTGCCAGTAACTCCGGGACTATTAATGAGCAGTTCTTC. Amino acids: CASNSGTINEQFF.

This rearrangement joins TRBV7-9 to TRBJ2-6; D might be TRBD2 (6 bases). V was cut by 5 bases and J by 2 bases, with 10 bases left in between. Germline V gene data show CDR1 as SEHNR and CDR2 as FQNEAQ (reference sequence). The CDR3 runs to 15 residues. The CDR3 DNA is TGTGCCAGCAGCGCTTCGGGAGCTGGGGCCAACGTCCTGACTTTC. It yields the protein CASSASGAGANVLTF.

This clone was seen a few times. The V and J genes are TRBV24-1 and TRBJ2-2, with a weak D call TRBD1 (6 bases). The germline V gene has CDR1 KGHDR and CDR2 SFDVKD. The CDR3 spans 14 residues. Deletions cut 9 bases from V and 5 bases from J, with 15 bases between. DNA of the CDR3: TGTGCCACCCGCCCGCCAGGGGAGACCGGGGAGCTGTTTTTT. Its translation: CATRPPGETGELFF.

The table lists this clone with a count of one. The chain recombines TRBV2 with TRBJ2-1; TRBD2 agrees at 10 bases. This CDR3 is 16 amino acids long. Germline V gives CDR1 SNHLY, CDR2 FYNNEI. Unmatched junction bases numbered 12, after V lost 4 bases and J lost 9 bases. In DNA, the CDR3 is TGTGCCAGCAGTGGATTTAGAGCGGGAGGGCCTGGTGAGCAGTTCTTC. Protein sequence: CASSGFRAGGPGEQFF.

V and J are TRBV3-1 (or the pseudogene TRBV3-2) and TRBJ2-7; TRBD2 aligns across 11 bases. Germline CDR1 and CDR2: LGHDT and YNNKEL (reference sequence). This CDR3 spans 15 amino acids. The ends lost 4 bases at V and 3 bases at J; junction bases unmatched: 5. The CDR3 bases are TGTGCCAGCAGCCCCACTAGCGGGGGTCTCTACGAGCAGTACTTC. It is translated as CASSPTSGGLYEQYF.

This chain connects TRBV28 to TRBJ2-2; the D gene is possibly TRBD2 (6 bases). In germline, CDR1 is MDHEN, CDR2 SYDVKM. V lost 2 bases and J 5 bases, leaving 6 bases between the germline ends. The CDR3 extends over 13 amino acids. Here the CDR3 reads CASSLGRTGELFF. CDR3 in DNA: TGTGCCAGCAGTTTAGGGAGGACCGGGGAGCTGTTTTTT.

For the CDR3, the DNA is TGTGCCAGCAGCCGCAGGGGAGGGGAGCTGTTTTTT. Encoded protein: CASSRRGGELFF. The chain has TRBV7-2 and TRBJ2-2, with TRBD1 as a possible D gene (6 bases). The CDR3 spans 12 residues. Germline values: CDR1 SGHTA, CDR2 FQGNSA. Trimming removed 5 bases from V and 8 bases from J, with 9 bases in between.

The chain recombines TRBV7-8 with TRBJ2-7; D might be TRBD2 (5 bases). V lost 0 bases and J 3 bases, leaving 12 bases between the germline ends. The CDR3 spans 15 residues. Germline loops: CDR1 SGHVS, CDR2 FQNEAQ. The CDR3 reads CASSLAEDFHYEQYF. CDR3 DNA: TGTGCCAGCAGCTTAGCTGAGGACTTCCACTACGAGCAGTACTTC. The full variable domain, its missing parts supplied by reference TRBV7-8 and TRBJ2-7, is GAGVSQSPRYKVAKRGQDVALRCDPISGHVSLFWYQQALGQGPEFLTYFQNEAQLDKSGLPSDRFFAERPEGSVSTLKIQRTQQEDSAVYLCASSLAEDFHYEQYFGPGTRLTVT.

The chain employs TRBV27 and TRBJ1-5; TRBD1 matches 9 bases. The ends lost 6 bases at V and 0 bases at J; junction bases unmatched: 6. Germline loops: CDR1 MNHEY, CDR2 SMNVEV (reference sequence). The CDR3 is 16 residues long. CDR3 amino acids: CASSSQGALSNQPQHF. The CDR3 DNA follows: TGTGCCAGCAGCTCACAGGGGGCGCTTAGCAATCAGCCCCAGCATTTT.

The CDR3 region is CASRRAGGFQETQYF. The CDR3 coding sequence is TGTGCCAGCAGGAGGGCAGGGGGGTTCCAAGAGACCCAGTACTTC. This chain links TRBV2 with TRBJ2-5; possibly TRBD1 for D (7 bases). Trimming pared 6 bases from V and 1 base from J, leaving 15 bases between. Per germline, CDR1 SNHLY and CDR2 FYNNEI. This CDR3 is built from 15 residues. Full variable domain (missing parts from reference TRBV2 and TRBJ2-5): EPEVTQTPSHQVTQMGQEVILRCVPISNHLYFYWYRQILGQKVEFLVSFYNNEISEKSEIFDDQFSVERPDGSNFTLKIRSTKLEDSAMYFCASRRAGGFQETQYFGPGTRLLVL.

The chain is built from TRBV9 and TRBJ2-3, with 13 bases identical to TRBD2. V was pared by 4 bases and J by 6 bases, with 8 bases of the junction left unmatched. The CDR3 totals 16 residues. Germline values: CDR1 SGDLS, CDR2 YYNGEE. CDR3 DNA sequence: TGTGCCAGCAGCCTAAGGACTAGCGGGAGTTGGGATACGCAGTATTTT. Its protein product is CASSLRTSGSWDTQYF.

The chain links TRBV7-9 to TRBJ1-1; D might be TRBD1 (6 bases). Germline V gene data show CDR1 as SEHNR and CDR2 as FQNEAQ (reference sequence). V shed 7 bases and J shed 11 bases, with 26 bases lying between them. This CDR3 region has 15 residues. CDR3 nucleotide sequence: TGTGCCAGCAACCCCCTTGCTGGGGGCTCGGGCAAGGCTTTCTTT. Encoded protein: CASNPLAGGSGKAFF.

The rearrangement uses TRBV5-1 and TRBJ2-5, with 8 bases matching TRBD1. This CDR3 has 15 residues. V lost 2 bases, J lost 2 bases, and 5 bases stayed unmatched. The germline V gene has CDR1 SGHRS and CDR2 YFSETQ. The CDR3 loop is CASSFGQGSQETQYF. CDR3 DNA: TGCGCCAGCAGCTTCGGACAGGGTTCTCAAGAGACCCAGTACTTC.

The J gene is TRBJ2-1, the V gene TRBV28; 8 bases match TRBD1. The ends lost 6 bases at V and 9 bases at J; junction bases unmatched: 7. The CDR3 length is 13 residues. Looked up from germline, CDR1 is MDHEN and CDR2 is SYDVKM. For the CDR3, the DNA is TGTGCCAGCAGCACAGGGGGTGGGGGTGAGCAGTTCTTC. Amino acids: CASSTGGGGEQFF. The whole variable domain, filled in from reference TRBV28 and TRBJ2-1, reads DVKVTQSSRYLVKRTGEKVFLECVQDMDHENMFWYRQDPGLGLRLIYFSYDVKMKEKGDIPEGYSVSREKKERFSLILESASTNQTSMYLCASSTGGGGEQFFGPGTRLTVL.

The rearrangement links TRBV7-3 to TRBJ2-1; no clear D. The V and J ends lost 5 bases and 5 bases respectively, with 10 bases between them. Germline CDR1 and CDR2: SGHTA and FQGTGA. This CDR3 is built from 13 residues. CDR3 amino acids: CASSASRDNEQFF. The DNA for the CDR3 is TGTGCCAGCAGCGCCTCTAGGGACAATGAGCAGTTCTTC.

The chain is built from TRBV5-4 and TRBJ2-1; D perhaps matches TRBD2 (5 bases). CDR1 is SGHNT and CDR2 is YYREEE in the germline V gene (reference sequence). Trimming cost V 1 base and J 7 bases, with 15 bases left between them. The CDR3 contains 15 residues. The CDR3 loop is CASSLRRVESNEQFF. In nucleotides, the CDR3 is TGTGCCAGCAGCTTGAGGCGGGTGGAAAGTAATGAGCAGTTCTTC.

The genes are TRBV19 and TRBJ1-1, with TRBD1 identical over 10 bases. CDR1 and CDR2 from the germline V gene are LNHDA and SQIVND (reference sequence). The CDR3 length is 14 residues. V shed 4 bases, J shed 6 bases, and the junction held 5 bases outside the gene matches. This CDR3 reads CASSRGQGFPEAFF. DNA of the CDR3: TGTGCCAGTAGTAGGGGACAGGGGTTCCCTGAAGCTTTCTTT.

This chain links TRBV5-1 with TRBJ2-5; the match to TRBD1 covers 9 bases. In germline, CDR1 is SGHRS, CDR2 YFSETQ. Trimming at V came to 0 bases and at J to 1 base, leaving 4 bases not matched to a gene. The CDR3 extends over 16 amino acids. The CDR3, as DNA: TGCGCCAGCAGCTTGGCCGGACAGGGGCGCCAAGAGACCCAGTACTTC. It translates to CASSLAGQGRQETQYF.

This chain uses TRBV7-2 with TRBJ2-1; weak D call: TRBD1 (6 bases). The CDR3 is 14 amino acids. Germline CDR1 and CDR2: SGHTA and FQGNSA. V gave up 3 bases and J gave up 8 bases, with 14 bases separating them. In DNA, the CDR3 is TGTGCCAGCAGCTTGGGATCCAGGGGCCATGAGCAGTTCTTC. It yields the protein CASSLGSRGHEQFF.

The genes are TRBV6-5 and TRBJ1-1; 7 bases align to TRBD1. The CDR3 consists of 15 residues. J lost 5 bases, V lost 0 bases, and 6 bases had no gene match. Germline CDR1 reads MNHEY; CDR2 reads SVGAGI. The CDR3 region is CASSYSAGGGTEAFF. CDR3 DNA sequence: TGTGCCAGCAGTTACTCGGCAGGGGGAGGGACTGAAGCTTTCTTT.